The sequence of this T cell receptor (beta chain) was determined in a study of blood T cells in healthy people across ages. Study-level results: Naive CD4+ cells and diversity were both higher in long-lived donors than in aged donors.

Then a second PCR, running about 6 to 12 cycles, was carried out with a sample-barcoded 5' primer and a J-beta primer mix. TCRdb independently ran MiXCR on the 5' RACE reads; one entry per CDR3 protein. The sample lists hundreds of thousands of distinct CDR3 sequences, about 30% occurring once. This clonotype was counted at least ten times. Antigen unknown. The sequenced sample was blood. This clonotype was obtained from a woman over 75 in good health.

DNA for the CDR3: TGTGCCAGCAGACGTGGGACATTTGGAGGGGAGACCCAGTACTTC. Encoded protein: CASRRGTFGGETQYF. The V call is TRBV12-3 or TRBV12-4, the J call TRBJ2-5; the D call may be TRBD1 or TRBD2 (6 bases each). The CDR3 spans 15 residues. V was pared by 6 bases and J by 5 bases, with 19 bases between.